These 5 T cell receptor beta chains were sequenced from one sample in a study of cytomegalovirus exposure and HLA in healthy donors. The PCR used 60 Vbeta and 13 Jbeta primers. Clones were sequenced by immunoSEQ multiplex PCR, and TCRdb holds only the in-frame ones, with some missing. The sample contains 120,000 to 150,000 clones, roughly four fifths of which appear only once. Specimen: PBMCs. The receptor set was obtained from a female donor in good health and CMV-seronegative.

This chain's CDR3 is CASSLAGVNEQFF. The CDR3 DNA reads TGTGCCAGCAGCTTAGCAGGGGTCAATGAGCAGTTCTTC. J is TRBJ2-1 and V is TRBV11-3, with a possible D match to TRBD1 (6 bases). Germline CDR1 is SGHNT and CDR2 is YENEEA. The CDR3 runs to 13 residues. V lost 1 base, J lost 6 bases, and 7 bases lay in between.

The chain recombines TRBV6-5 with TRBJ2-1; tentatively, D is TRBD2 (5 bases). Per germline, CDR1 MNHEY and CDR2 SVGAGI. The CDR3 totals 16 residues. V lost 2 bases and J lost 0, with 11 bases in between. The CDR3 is CASSYDRLSSYNEQFF. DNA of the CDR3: TGTGCCAGCAGTTACGACCGACTAAGCTCCTACAATGAGCAGTTCTTC.

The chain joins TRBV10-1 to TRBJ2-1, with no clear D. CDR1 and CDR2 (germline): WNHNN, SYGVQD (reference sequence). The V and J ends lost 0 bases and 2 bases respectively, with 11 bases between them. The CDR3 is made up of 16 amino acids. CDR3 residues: CASSESGMPAYNEQFF. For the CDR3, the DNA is TGCGCCAGCAGTGAGTCGGGCATGCCGGCCTACAATGAGCAGTTCTTC.

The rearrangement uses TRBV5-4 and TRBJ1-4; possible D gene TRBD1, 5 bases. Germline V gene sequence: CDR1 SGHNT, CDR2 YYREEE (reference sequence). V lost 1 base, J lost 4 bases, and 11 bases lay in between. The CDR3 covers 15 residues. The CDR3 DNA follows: TGTGCCAGCAGCTTGTCCGACAGCCGTAATGAAAAACTGTTTTTT. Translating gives CASSLSDSRNEKLFF.

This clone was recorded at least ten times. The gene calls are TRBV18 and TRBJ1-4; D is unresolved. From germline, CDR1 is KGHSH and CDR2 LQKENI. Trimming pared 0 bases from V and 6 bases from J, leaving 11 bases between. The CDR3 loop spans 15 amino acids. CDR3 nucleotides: TGTGCCAGCTCACCACCGACCGGGAACCATGAAAAACTGTTTTTT. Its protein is CASSPPTGNHEKLFF.